This T cell receptor beta chain was sequenced for a study of blood T cell repertoires in COVID-19. In the study overall: COVID-19 samples collected from the United States, Italy and Spain covered acute and convalescent phases.

TCRdb's table, derived via immunoSEQ multiplex PCR, lists solely in-frame clones and lacks some. The table records around 310,000 clones, about nine tenths of them present only once. The germline gives CDR1 LNHDA, CDR2 SQIVND (reference sequence). CDR3 length: 15 residues. The V end lost 8 bases, the J end lost 8 bases, and 22 bases lay between the germline ends. Material: PBMCs or T cells enriched from blood (not recorded which). The sequence was collected from a woman in her 30s who had recovered from COVID-19. The gene calls are TRBV19 and TRBJ2-1, with D perhaps TRBD1 (6 bases). The CDR3: CASSRNTGPGDEQFF. In DNA, the CDR3 is TGTGCCAGTTCCAGGAATACAGGGCCGGGTGATGAGCAGTTCTTC.